This T cell receptor (beta chain) was identified in a study of blood T cell repertoires in COVID-19. Study at large: Sources were T cells, B-cell-depleted T cells, or PBMCs; the material itself was cDNA or gDNA.

Original analysis: Estimation of nucleated cell counts relied on the amplification of reference gene primers. TCRdb's table, derived via immunoSEQ multiplex PCR, lists solely in-frame clones and lacks some. V and J calls plus clone size are reproduced from that table; the DNA served to infer D and trimming. In the table there are 150,000 to 200,000 clones, roughly 90% of which are singletons. The germline CDR1 and CDR2 sequences are MGHRA and YSYEKL. CDR3 length: 16 amino acids. V was clipped by 2 bases and J by 0 bases, with 11 bases between them. This TCR came from a man aged 45 to 65 with acute or convalescent COVID-19. The gene calls are TRBV4-1 and TRBJ2-1; TRBD1 is a possible D gene (6 bases). Sequencing was performed on peripheral blood. CDR3 protein: CASSQRTDSSYNEQFF. In nucleotides, the CDR3 is TGCGCCAGCAGCCAAAGGACGGACAGCTCCTACAATGAGCAGTTCTTC.